This T cell receptor (beta chain) was retrieved from a study of blood T cell repertoires in COVID-19. This clone was counted once. The V end lost 4 bases, the J end lost 0 bases, and 3 bases lay between the germline ends. The germline V gene encodes CDR1 MDHEN and CDR2 SYDVKM. This CDR3 comprises 12 residues. Only in-frame clones appear in the TCRdb table, and some are missing; sequencing was by immunoSEQ multiplex PCR. The data show about 54,000 clones, around 86% seen once. Sequencing was carried out using peripheral blood. The V gene is TRBV28, the J gene TRBJ1-1, with no clear D. This clonotype was sampled from a man aged 45 to 65 with active COVID-19. DNA of the CDR3: TGTGCCAGCAGTTCTGTGAACACTGAAGCTTTCTTT. This encodes CASSSVNTEAFF.